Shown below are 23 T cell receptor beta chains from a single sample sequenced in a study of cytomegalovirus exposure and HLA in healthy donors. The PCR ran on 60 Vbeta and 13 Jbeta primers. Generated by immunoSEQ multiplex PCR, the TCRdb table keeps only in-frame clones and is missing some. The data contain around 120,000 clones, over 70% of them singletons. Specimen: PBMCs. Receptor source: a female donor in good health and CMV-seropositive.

The CDR3 here is CASSQQGRQETQYF. The CDR3 DNA is TGTGCCAGCAGTCAACAGGGGAGACAAGAGACCCAGTACTTC. This chain uses TRBV16 with TRBJ2-5; 7 nucleotides line up with TRBD1. Germline CDR1 is KGHSY and CDR2 is FQNENV. There are 14 residues in the CDR3. After removal of 6 bases from V and 2 bases from J, the junction contained 6 bases not matched to a gene.

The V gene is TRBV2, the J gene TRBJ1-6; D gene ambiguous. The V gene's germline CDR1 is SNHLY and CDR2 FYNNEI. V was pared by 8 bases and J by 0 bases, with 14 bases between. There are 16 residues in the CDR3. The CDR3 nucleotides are TGTGCCAGCGAATCTGGCGGGGTCTCCTATAATTCACCCCTCCACTTT. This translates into CASESGGVSYNSPLHF.

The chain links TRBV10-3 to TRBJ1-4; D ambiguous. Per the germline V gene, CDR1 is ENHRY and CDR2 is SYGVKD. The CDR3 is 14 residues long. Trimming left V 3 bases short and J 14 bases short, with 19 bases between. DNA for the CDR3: TGTGCCATCAGTGACGGCCTAACCCCTGCGGTCCTGTTTTTT. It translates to CAISDGLTPAVLFF.

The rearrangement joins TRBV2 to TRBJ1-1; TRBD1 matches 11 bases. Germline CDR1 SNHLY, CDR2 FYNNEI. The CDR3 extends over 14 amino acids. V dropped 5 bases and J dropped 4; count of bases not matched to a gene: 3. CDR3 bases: TGTGCCAGCAGTACCGGGACAGGGGGCACTGAAGCTTTCTTT. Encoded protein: CASSTGTGGTEAFF.

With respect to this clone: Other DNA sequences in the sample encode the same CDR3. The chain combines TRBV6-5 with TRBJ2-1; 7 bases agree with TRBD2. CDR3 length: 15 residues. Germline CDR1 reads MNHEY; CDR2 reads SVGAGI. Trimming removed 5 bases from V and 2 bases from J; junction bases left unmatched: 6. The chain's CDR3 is CASSRRGRAYNEQFF. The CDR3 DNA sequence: TGTGCCAGCAGTCGACGGGGGAGGGCCTACAATGAGCAGTTCTTC.

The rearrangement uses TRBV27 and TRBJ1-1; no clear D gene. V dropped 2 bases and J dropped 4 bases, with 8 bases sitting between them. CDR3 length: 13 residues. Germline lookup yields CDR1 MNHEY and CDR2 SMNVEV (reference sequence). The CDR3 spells CASSLSPGTEAFF. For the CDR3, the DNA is TGTGCCAGCAGTTTAAGTCCGGGCACTGAAGCTTTCTTT.

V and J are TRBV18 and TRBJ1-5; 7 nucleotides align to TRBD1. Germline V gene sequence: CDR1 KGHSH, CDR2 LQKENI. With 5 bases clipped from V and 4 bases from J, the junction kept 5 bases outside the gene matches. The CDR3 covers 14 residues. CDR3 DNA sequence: TGTGCCAGCTCATACGGGACAGATAATCAGCCCCAGCATTTT. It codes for CASSYGTDNQPQHF.

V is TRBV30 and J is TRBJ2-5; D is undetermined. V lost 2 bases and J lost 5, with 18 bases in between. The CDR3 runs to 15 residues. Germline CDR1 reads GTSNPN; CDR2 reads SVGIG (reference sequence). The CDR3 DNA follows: TGTGCCTGGAGTTTCAGGCAGCCAACAAGGGAGACCCAGTACTTC. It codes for CAWSFRQPTRETQYF.

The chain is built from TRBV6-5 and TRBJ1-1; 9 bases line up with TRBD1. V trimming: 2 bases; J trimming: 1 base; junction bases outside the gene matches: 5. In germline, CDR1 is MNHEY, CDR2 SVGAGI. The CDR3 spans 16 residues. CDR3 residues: CASSYGTGMRNTEAFF. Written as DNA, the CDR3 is TGTGCCAGCAGTTACGGGACAGGGATGCGGAACACTGAAGCTTTCTTT.

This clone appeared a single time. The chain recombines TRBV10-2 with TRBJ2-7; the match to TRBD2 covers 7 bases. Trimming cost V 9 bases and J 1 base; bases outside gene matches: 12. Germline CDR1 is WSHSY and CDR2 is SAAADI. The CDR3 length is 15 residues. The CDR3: CASQLASGISYEQYF. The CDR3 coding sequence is TGCGCCAGTCAATTAGCTAGCGGCATATCCTACGAGCAGTACTTC.

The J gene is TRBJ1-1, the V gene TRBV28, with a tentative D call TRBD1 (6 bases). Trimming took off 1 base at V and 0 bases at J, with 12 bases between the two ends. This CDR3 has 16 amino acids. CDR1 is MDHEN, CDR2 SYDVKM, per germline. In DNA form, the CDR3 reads TGTGCCAGCAGTTTATCGACGGGGACAATGAACACTGAAGCTTTCTTT. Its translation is CASSLSTGTMNTEAFF.

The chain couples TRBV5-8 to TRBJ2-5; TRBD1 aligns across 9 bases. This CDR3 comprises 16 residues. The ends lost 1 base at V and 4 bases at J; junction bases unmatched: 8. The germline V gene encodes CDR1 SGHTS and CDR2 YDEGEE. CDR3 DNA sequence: TGTGCCAGCAGCTTGAAAAGGGGACAGGGAGGAGAGACCCAGTACTTC. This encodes CASSLKRGQGGETQYF.

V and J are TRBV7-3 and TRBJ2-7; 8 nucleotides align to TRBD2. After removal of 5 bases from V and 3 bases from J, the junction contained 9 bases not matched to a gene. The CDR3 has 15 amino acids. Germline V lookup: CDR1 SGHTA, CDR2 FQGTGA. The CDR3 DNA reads TGTGCCAGCAGCCCGGGGGGGGAGGGTGGCTACGAGCAGTACTTC. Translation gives CASSPGGEGGYEQYF.

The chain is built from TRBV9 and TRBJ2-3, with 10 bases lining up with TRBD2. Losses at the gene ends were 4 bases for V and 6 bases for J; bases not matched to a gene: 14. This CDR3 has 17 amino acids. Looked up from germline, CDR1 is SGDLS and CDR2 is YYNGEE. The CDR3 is CASSLYHSSGGADTQYF. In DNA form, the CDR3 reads TGTGCCAGCAGCTTATACCATTCGAGCGGGGGGGCTGATACGCAGTATTTT.

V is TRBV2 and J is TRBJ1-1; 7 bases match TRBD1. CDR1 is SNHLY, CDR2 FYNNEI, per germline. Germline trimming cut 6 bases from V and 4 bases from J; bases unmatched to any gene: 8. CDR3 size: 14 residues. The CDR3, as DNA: TGTGCCAGCAGGCCACGACAGGGAGTCACTGAAGCTTTCTTT. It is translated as CASRPRQGVTEAFF.

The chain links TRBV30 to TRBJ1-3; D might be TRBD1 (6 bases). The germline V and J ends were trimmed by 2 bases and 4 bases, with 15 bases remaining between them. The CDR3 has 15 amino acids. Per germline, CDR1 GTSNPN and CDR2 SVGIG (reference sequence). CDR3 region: CAWSRQVYEGNTIYF. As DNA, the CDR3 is TGTGCCTGGAGTAGACAGGTGTACGAGGGAAACACCATATATTTT.

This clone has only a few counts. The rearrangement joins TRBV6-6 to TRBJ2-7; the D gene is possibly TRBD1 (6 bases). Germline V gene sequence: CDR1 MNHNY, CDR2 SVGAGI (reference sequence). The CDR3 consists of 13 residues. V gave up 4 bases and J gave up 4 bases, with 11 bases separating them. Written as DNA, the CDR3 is TGTGCCAGCAGTTCCGGGACACCGTACGAGCAGTACTTC. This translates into CASSSGTPYEQYF.

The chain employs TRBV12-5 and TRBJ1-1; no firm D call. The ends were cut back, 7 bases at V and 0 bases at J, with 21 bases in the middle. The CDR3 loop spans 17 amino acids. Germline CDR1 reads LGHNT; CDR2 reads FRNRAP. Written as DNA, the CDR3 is TGTGCTAGTGAATTGGCCGAGGGTATCAACATGAACACTGAAGCTTTCTTT. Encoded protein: CASELAEGINMNTEAFF.

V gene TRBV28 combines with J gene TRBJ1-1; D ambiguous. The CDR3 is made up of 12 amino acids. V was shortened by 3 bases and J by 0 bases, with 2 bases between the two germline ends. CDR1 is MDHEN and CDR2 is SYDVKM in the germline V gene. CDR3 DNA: TGTGCCAGCAGTTTCATGAACACTGAAGCTTTCTTT. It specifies CASSFMNTEAFF.

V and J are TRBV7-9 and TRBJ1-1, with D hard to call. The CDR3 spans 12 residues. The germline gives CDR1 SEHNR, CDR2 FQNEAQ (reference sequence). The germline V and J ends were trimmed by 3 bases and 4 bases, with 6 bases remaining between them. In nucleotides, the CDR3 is TGTGCCAGCAGCTTCACTAGCACTGAAGCTTTCTTT. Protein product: CASSFTSTEAFF.

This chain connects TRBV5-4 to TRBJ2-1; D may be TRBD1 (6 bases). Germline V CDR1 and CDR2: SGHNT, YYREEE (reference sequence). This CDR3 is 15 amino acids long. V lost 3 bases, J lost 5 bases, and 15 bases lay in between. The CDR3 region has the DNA TGTGCCAGCAGCTCTGGACAGCTAACAGACAATGAGCAGTTCTTC. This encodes CASSSGQLTDNEQFF.

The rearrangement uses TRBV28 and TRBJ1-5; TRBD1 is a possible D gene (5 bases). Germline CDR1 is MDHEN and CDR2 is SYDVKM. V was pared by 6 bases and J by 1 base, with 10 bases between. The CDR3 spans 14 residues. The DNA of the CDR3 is TGTGCCAGCAGCGGGGGACGAAGCAATCAGCCCCAGCATTTT. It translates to CASSGGRSNQPQHF.

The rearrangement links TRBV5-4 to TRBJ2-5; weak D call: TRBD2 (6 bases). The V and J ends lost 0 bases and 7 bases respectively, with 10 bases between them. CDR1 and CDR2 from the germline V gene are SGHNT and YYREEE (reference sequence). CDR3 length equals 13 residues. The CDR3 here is CASSLDQEGTQYF. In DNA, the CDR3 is TGTGCCAGCAGCTTGGACCAGGAGGGGACCCAGTACTTC. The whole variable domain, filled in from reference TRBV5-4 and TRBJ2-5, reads ETGVTQSPTHLIKTRGQQVTLRCSSQSGHNTVSWYQQALGQGPQFIFQYYREEENGRGNFPPRFSGLQFPNYSSELNVNALELDDSALYLCASSLDQEGTQYFGPGTRLLVL.